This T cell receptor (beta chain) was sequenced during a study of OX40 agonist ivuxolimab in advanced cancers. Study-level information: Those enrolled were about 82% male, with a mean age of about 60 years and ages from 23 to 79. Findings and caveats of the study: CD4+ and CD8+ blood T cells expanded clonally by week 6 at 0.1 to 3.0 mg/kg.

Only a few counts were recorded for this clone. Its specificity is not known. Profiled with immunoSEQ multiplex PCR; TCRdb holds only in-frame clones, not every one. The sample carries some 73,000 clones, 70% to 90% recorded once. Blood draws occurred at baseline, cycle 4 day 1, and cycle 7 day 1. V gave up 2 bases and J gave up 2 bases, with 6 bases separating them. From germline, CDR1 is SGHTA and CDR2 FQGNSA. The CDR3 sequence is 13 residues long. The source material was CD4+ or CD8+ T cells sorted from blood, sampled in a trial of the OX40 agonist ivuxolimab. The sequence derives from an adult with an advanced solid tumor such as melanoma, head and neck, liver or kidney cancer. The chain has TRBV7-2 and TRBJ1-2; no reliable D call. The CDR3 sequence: CASSLPENYGYTF. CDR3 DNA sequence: TGTGCCAGCAGCTTACCAGAGAACTATGGCTACACCTTC. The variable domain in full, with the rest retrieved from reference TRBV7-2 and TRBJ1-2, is GAGVSQSPSNKVTEKGKDVELRCDPISGHTALYWYRQSLGQGLEFLIYFQGNSAPDKSGLPSDRFSAERTGGSVSTLTIQRTQQEDSAVYLCASSLPENYGYTFGSGTRLTVV.